The sequence of this TCR beta chain was determined in a study of shared clonotypes between healthy human individuals. Across the study: Each donor had three CD4 naive, three CD4 memory, two CD8 naive and one CD8 memory plate. Notes on the study in general: As a rule, naive subsets had a larger estimated richness than memory subsets.

Sequencing was performed with immunoSEQ multiplex PCR; in TCRdb, only in-frame clones are kept and a portion is missing. This sample has about 820,000 clones, with 92% found just once. With respect to this clone: Its antigen remains unidentified.

The naive CD8 subset, CD45RO-negative cells positively selected for CCR7, excluded terminally differentiated effector memory CD45RA+ cells. Within Nashville, Tennessee resided all donors, each a Caucasian adult. The germline CDR1 and CDR2 sequences are SGHDT and YYEEEE. Trimming pared 3 bases from V and 2 bases from J, leaving 14 bases between. The CDR3 consists of 16 residues. The rearrangement links TRBV5-6 to TRBJ2-2; D call uncertain. Sequencing was done on a sample of naive CD8+ T cells sorted from blood. The receptor was derived from a man aged 25 to 45 in good health. The chain's CDR3 is CASSWPGPTNTGELFF. The CDR3 DNA is TGTGCCAGCAGCTGGCCTGGGCCCACAAACACCGGGGAGCTGTTTTTT.